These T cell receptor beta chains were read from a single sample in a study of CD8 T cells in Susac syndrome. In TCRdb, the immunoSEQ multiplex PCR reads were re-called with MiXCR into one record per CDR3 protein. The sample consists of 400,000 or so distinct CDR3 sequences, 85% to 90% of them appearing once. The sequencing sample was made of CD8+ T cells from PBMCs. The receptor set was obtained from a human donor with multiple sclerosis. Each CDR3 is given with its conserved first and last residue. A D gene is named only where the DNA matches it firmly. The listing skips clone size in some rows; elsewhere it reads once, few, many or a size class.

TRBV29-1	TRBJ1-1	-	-	CSVEDTVAEAFF	TGCAGCGTTGAAGACACAGTCGCTGAAGCTTTCTTT
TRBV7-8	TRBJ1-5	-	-	CASSPQGQGNQPQHF	TGTGCCAGCAGCCCTCAGGGGCAGGGCAATCAGCCCCAGCATTTT
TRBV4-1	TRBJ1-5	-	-	CASSQASDRNQPQHF	TGCGCCAGCAGCCAAGCTTCGGATCGGAATCAGCCCCAGCATTTT
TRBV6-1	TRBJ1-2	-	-	CASSEIGAYGYTF	TGTGCCAGCAGTGAAATCGGGGCCTATGGCTACACCTTC
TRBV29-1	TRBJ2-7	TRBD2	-	CSVVLAVSYEQYF	TGCAGCGTTGTTCTAGCGGTCTCCTACGAGCAGTACTTC
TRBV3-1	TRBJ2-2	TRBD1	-	CASSQEPGQGGAGELFF	TGTGCCAGCAGCCAAGAACCCGGACAGGGGGGCGCCGGGGAGCTGTTTTTT
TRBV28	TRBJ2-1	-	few	CASSQSLSSYNEQFF	TGTGCCAGCAGTCAATCACTGAGCTCCTACAATGAGCAGTTCTTC
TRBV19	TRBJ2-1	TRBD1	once	CASSLHSLGTGVNEQFF	TGTGCCAGTAGTCTCCATTCGCTCGGGACAGGGGTAAACGAGCAGTTCTTC
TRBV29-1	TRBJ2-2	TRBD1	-	CSVEDPTGDTGELFF	TGCAGCGTTGAAGATCCAACAGGGGACACCGGGGAGCTGTTTTTT
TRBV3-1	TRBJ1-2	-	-	CASSQDGARVGGYTF	TGTGCCAGCAGCCAAGATGGCGCCAGGGTAGGCGGCTACACCTTC
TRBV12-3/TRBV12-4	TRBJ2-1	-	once	CATVSYNEQFF	TGTGCCACCGTTTCCTACAATGAGCAGTTCTTC
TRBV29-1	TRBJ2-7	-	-	CSVEDPDTTYEQYF	TGCAGCGTTGAAGATCCGGACACCACCTACGAGCAGTACTTC
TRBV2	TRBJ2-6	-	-	CASSVRHRSGANVLTF	TGTGCCAGCAGCGTAAGACACCGCTCTGGGGCCAACGTCCTGACTTTC
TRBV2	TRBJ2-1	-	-	CASSAPRDGHTNEQFF	TGTGCCAGCAGTGCCCCCCGGGACGGACATACAAATGAGCAGTTCTTC
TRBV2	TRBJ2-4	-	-	CASRPYGVQNIQYF	TGTGCCAGCAGACCCTACGGGGTCCAAAACATTCAGTACTTC
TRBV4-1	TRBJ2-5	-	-	CASSQNRATNQETQYF	TGCGCCAGCAGCCAGAACAGGGCAACAAACCAAGAGACCCAGTACTTC
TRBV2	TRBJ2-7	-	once	CAGTSGLGTYEQYF	TGTGCCGGGACCTCTGGGCTTGGGACCTACGAGCAGTACTTC
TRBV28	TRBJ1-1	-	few	CASIIDGRLNTEAFF	TGTGCCAGCATCATTGACGGCCGATTGAACACTGAAGCTTTCTTT
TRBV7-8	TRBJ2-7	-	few	CASSLPTGGLYEQYF	TGTGCCAGCAGCTTACCCACAGGAGGGTTGTACGAGCAGTACTTC
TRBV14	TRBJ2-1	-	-	CASSQTDSSYNEQFF	TGTGCCAGCAGCCAGACGGACTCTTCCTACAATGAGCAGTTCTTC
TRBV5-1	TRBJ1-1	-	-	CASSLRGTPNTEAFF	TGCGCCAGCAGCTTGCGGGGGACGCCGAACACTGAAGCTTTCTTT
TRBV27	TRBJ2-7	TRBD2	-	CASNVKRGGPYEQYF	TGTGCCAGCAATGTAAAGCGGGGAGGCCCCTACGAGCAGTACTTC
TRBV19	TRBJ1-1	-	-	CASRDIMNTEAFF	TGTGCCAGTAGAGACATTATGAACACTGAAGCTTTCTTT
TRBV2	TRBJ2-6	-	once	CATSGIDITPGANVLTF	TGTGCCACCTCAGGGATTGACATTACCCCTGGGGCCAACGTCCTGACTTTC
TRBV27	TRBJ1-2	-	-	CASQATGNNIVGGYTF	TGTGCCAGCCAAGCAACAGGGAATAACATTGTGGGCGGCTACACCTTC
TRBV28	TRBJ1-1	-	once	CASSLWGASNTEAFF	TGTGCCAGCAGTTTATGGGGGGCATCGAACACTGAAGCTTTCTTT
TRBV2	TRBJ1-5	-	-	CAVALGSWGANQPQHF	TGTGCCGTCGCACTGGGGTCATGGGGGGCTAATCAGCCCCAGCATTTT
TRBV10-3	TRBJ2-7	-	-	CAISEGQVGGDYEQYF	TGTGCCATCAGTGAGGGTCAGGTTGGTGGGGACTACGAGCAGTACTTC
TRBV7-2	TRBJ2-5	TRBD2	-	CASSLVLAGGRDVETQYF	TGTGCCAGCAGCTTAGTGCTAGCGGGGGGGCGGGACGTGGAGACCCAGTACTTC
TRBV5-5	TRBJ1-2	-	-	CASSASPEPHYGYTF	TGTGCCAGCAGCGCGAGTCCCGAACCCCACTATGGCTACACCTTC
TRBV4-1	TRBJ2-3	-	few	CASSQDRLEGLEDTQYF	TGCGCCAGCAGCCAAGATAGATTGGAGGGGTTGGAAGATACGCAGTATTTT
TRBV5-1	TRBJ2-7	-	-	CASSFRSPYEQYF	TGCGCCAGCAGCTTTCGCAGTCCCTACGAGCAGTACTTC
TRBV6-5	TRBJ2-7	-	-	CASSYRRTAYEQYF	TGTGCCAGCAGTTATCGCAGGACGGCCTACGAGCAGTACTTC
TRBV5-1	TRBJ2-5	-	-	CASSLVPEEETQYF	TGCGCCAGCAGCTTGGTCCCAGAGGAAGAGACCCAGTACTTC
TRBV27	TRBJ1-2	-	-	CASSLGGDYGYTF	TGTGCCAGCAGTTTGGGGGGTGACTATGGCTACACCTTC
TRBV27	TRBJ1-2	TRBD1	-	CASSLSGQGTSGGYTF	TGTGCCAGCAGTTTATCGGGACAGGGAACGTCGGGTGGCTACACCTTC
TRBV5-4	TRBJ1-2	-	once	CASSRSYRGGWEYYTF	TGTGCCAGCAGCCGGAGCTACCGTGGCGGGTGGGAATACTACACCTTC
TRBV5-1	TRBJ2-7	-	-	CASSSSGQNSSYEQYF	TGCGCCAGCAGCTCATCTGGACAGAATAGCTCCTACGAGCAGTACTTC
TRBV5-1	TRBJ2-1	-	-	CASSLLINGEDEQFF	TGCGCCAGCAGCCTCCTGATTAATGGGGAAGATGAGCAGTTCTTC
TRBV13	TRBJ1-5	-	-	CASSLSGVGEQPQHF	TGTGCCAGCAGCTTATCAGGGGTGGGAGAACAGCCCCAGCATTTT
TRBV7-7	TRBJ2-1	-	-	CASSLYGENEQFF	TGTGCCAGCAGCTTGTACGGGGAGAATGAGCAGTTCTTC
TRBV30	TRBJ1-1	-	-	CAWSLTPNTEAFF	TGTGCCTGGAGTCTTACACCGAACACTGAAGCTTTCTTT
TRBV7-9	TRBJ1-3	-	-	CASSPTDPPGNTIYF	TGTGCCAGCAGCCCGACCGATCCGCCTGGAAACACCATATATTTT
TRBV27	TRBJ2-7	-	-	CASSLSGSPEQYF	TGTGCCAGCAGTCTCTCCGGTTCCCCCGAGCAGTACTTC